Listed below are T cell receptor beta chains from one sample, sequenced in a study of identical twins. Via MiXCR, TCRdb re-called the 5' RACE reads, giving one row per CDR3 protein. The sample contains approximately 700,000 distinct CDR3 sequences, around 6% of which appear only once. The sequencing sample was made of naive T cells sorted from blood. Receptors were obtained from a man between 18 and 35 years old in good health. Each CDR3 is given with its conserved first and last residue. A D gene is named only where the DNA matches it firmly. Part of the rows lack a size; the others show once, few, many or a class for expanded clones.

D,J,size,V,CDR3,DNA
.,TRBJ2-1,many,TRBV24-1,CATSAAAGTHEGEKNEQFF,TGTGCCACCAGTGCGGCAGCCGGGACCCACGAGGGGGAGAAGAATGAGCAGTTCTTC
.,TRBJ1-4,many,TRBV5-1,CASRKANEKLFF,TGCGCCAGCAGGAAGGCTAATGAAAAACTGTTTTTT
TRBD2,TRBJ2-1,many,TRBV6-2/TRBV6-3,CASSLGLAGGPLYNEQFF,TGTGCCAGCAGTTTGGGACTAGCGGGAGGGCCTCTCTACAATGAGCAGTTCTTC
TRBD2,TRBJ2-3,.,TRBV5-1,CASSLSLAGGRGTDTQYF,TGCGCCAGCAGCTTGAGCCTAGCGGGAGGGCGAGGCACAGATACGCAGTATTTT
TRBD2,TRBJ2-1,.,TRBV5-1,CASSLAVASGLMNEQFF,TGCGCCAGCAGCTTGGCCGTAGCTAGCGGGTTGATGAATGAGCAGTTCTTC
TRBD2,TRBJ2-1,many,TRBV7-6,CASSSSLAGVHNEQFF,TGTGCCAGCAGCTCTTCTCTAGCGGGAGTCCACAATGAGCAGTTCTTC
.,TRBJ2-1,.,TRBV10-3,CAISDPGGPNEQFF,TGTGCCATCAGTGACCCCGGAGGTCCCAATGAGCAGTTCTTC
TRBD2,TRBJ2-5,few,TRBV4-1,CASSQDILAGGLKTQYF,TGCGCCAGCAGCCAAGATATTCTGGCGGGAGGGCTTAAGACCCAGTACTTC
.,TRBJ2-2,few,TRBV29-1,CSVTGTGELFF,TGCAGCGTGACTGGCACCGGGGAGCTGTTTTTT
.,TRBJ1-2,.,TRBV29-1,CSVGGGQGGYTF,TGCAGCGTTGGGGGGGGGCAAGGTGGCTACACCTTC
.,TRBJ1-2,.,TRBV5-5,CASSLGSHYGYTF,TGTGCCAGCAGCTTGGGCAGCCACTATGGCTACACCTTC
.,TRBJ2-6,.,TRBV27,CASSLYPGDAGANVLTF,TGTGCCAGCAGTTTATACCCTGGGGATGCTGGGGCCAACGTCCTGACTTTC
.,TRBJ1-2,few,TRBV12-3/TRBV12-4,CASSLDSSSGILHHGYTF,TGTGCCAGCAGTTTGGATAGTAGTTCCGGGATCCTGCACCATGGCTACACCTTC
.,TRBJ2-4,few,TRBV2,CASREWLLAKNIQYF,TGTGCCAGCAGGGAGTGGCTGCTAGCCAAAAACATTCAGTACTTC
.,TRBJ2-1,many,TRBV6-2/TRBV6-3,CASSYSLMYNEQFF,TGTGCCAGCAGTTACAGCCTTATGTACAATGAGCAGTTCTTC
.,TRBJ1-4,many,TRBV12-3/TRBV12-4,CASSLKAGIGGTNEKLFF,TGTGCCAGCAGTTTAAAGGCCGGGATTGGTGGAACTAATGAAAAACTGTTTTTT
TRBD2,TRBJ2-1,few,TRBV4-1,CASSQAHRTSGRLGDEQFF,TGCGCCAGCAGCCAAGCCCACAGGACTAGCGGGAGGCTGGGCGATGAGCAGTTCTTC
.,TRBJ2-1,many,TRBV29-1,CSGLGGASYNEQFF,TGCAGCGGCCTGGGGGGCGCCTCCTACAATGAGCAGTTCTTC
.,TRBJ2-3,.,TRBV12-3/TRBV12-4,CASRLQEADTQYF,TGTGCCAGCAGATTACAAGAGGCAGATACGCAGTATTTT
.,TRBJ2-7,.,TRBV6-5,CASSYSGRRSYEQYF,TGTGCCAGCAGTTACTCGGGAAGACGGTCCTACGAGCAGTACTTC
.,TRBJ2-3,few,TRBV11-1,CASSLVVTRETSTDTQYF,TGTGCCAGCAGCTTAGTTGTCACCCGGGAAACTAGCACAGATACGCAGTATTTT
TRBD2,TRBJ2-1,.,TRBV7-2,CASSLDGLATNEQFF,TGTGCCAGCAGCTTAGATGGACTAGCGACGAATGAGCAGTTCTTC
.,TRBJ1-3,many,TRBV3-1,CASSQVSGNTIYF,TGTGCCAGCAGCCAAGTCTCTGGAAACACCATATATTTT
TRBD1,TRBJ2-5,.,TRBV11-2,CASTTGQLKETQYF,TGTGCCAGCACAACGGGACAGCTAAAAGAGACCCAGTACTTC
.,TRBJ2-3,many,TRBV12-3/TRBV12-4,CASSFIGITGRSTDTQYF,TGTGCCAGCAGTTTTATTGGGATCACGGGCAGGAGCACAGATACGCAGTATTTT
.,TRBJ1-1,many,TRBV29-1,CSVLGQGGGTEAFF,TGCAGCGTCCTCGGGCAGGGAGGCGGCACTGAAGCTTTCTTT
TRBD1,TRBJ2-2,many,TRBV7-7,CASSRQGNTGELFF,TGTGCCAGCAGCCGACAGGGAAACACCGGGGAGCTGTTTTTT
.,TRBJ1-5,.,TRBV5-5,CASSGRSGNQPQHF,TGTGCCAGCAGCGGGAGGTCGGGCAATCAGCCCCAGCATTTT
TRBD2,TRBJ2-1,few,TRBV7-8,CASSLGGLRGRRGTNEQFF,TGTGCCAGCAGCTTGGGGGGACTAAGAGGTCGGAGGGGAACCAATGAGCAGTTCTTC
.,TRBJ2-3,many,TRBV12-3/TRBV12-4,CASSLAGGTSTDTQYF,TGTGCCAGCAGTTTAGCCGGCGGGACTAGCACAGATACGCAGTATTTT
.,TRBJ2-3,many,TRBV5-1,CASSLVLRLTSTDTQYF,TGCGCCAGCAGCTTGGTGTTGCGGCTTACAAGCACAGATACGCAGTATTTT
TRBD2,TRBJ2-5,many,TRBV20-1,CSAPSRLAGKETQYF,TGCAGTGCTCCTTCCCGACTAGCGGGAAAAGAGACCCAGTACTTC
.,TRBJ1-5,many,TRBV20-1,CSASFRSSVYQPQHF,TGCAGTGCTAGTTTTCGCTCTTCGGTCTATCAGCCCCAGCATTTT
.,TRBJ2-3,.,TRBV2,CASSDDREKNVDTQYF,TGTGCCAGCAGTGATGACCGGGAGAAGAATGTGGATACGCAGTATTTT
.,TRBJ2-3,few,TRBV7-9,CASSLPRLVREDTQYF,TGTGCCAGCAGCTTACCCAGACTCGTACGTGAAGATACGCAGTATTTT
.,TRBJ2-1,many,TRBV27,CASSSGLGNEQFF,TGTGCCAGCAGTTCGGGACTCGGCAATGAGCAGTTCTTC
.,TRBJ2-7,many,TRBV29-1,CSVGTVYEQYF,TGCAGCGTGGGGACTGTCTACGAGCAGTACTTC
.,TRBJ1-5,many,TRBV12-3/TRBV12-4,CASSFGAANQPQHF,TGTGCCAGCAGTTTTGGGGCGGCTAATCAGCCCCAGCATTTT
.,TRBJ2-2,many,TRBV24-1,CATSDGQTNTGELFF,TGTGCCACCAGTGATGGACAGACGAACACCGGGGAGCTGTTTTTT
.,TRBJ1-1,few,TRBV29-1,CSAYSTGNTEAFF,TGCAGCGCCTATTCAACAGGGAACACTGAAGCTTTCTTT
TRBD2,TRBJ2-1,few,TRBV20-1,CSARARLADNEQFF,TGCAGTGCTAGAGCGCGACTAGCGGACAATGAGCAGTTCTTC
TRBD1,TRBJ2-7,.,TRBV11-2,CASSSRQGAALIYEQYF,TGTGCCAGCAGCAGCAGGCAGGGGGCGGCTCTGATCTACGAGCAGTACTTC
.,TRBJ2-2,.,TRBV27,CASSLSTQGTGELFF,TGTGCCAGCAGTTTATCGACACAAGGCACCGGGGAGCTGTTTTTT
.,TRBJ2-1,many,TRBV24-1,CATSAERFNEQFF,TGTGCCACCAGTGCGGAACGTTTCAATGAGCAGTTCTTC
TRBD2,TRBJ2-3,many,TRBV12-3/TRBV12-4,CASSLSPRSAGGSDTQYF,TGTGCCAGCAGTTTAAGCCCAAGGTCAGCGGGAGGGTCGGATACGCAGTATTTT
TRBD2,TRBJ2-7,many,TRBV10-3,CAISESLPGLAGEGTYEQYF,TGTGCCATCAGTGAGAGCCTACCGGGACTAGCGGGAGAAGGGACCTACGAGCAGTACTTC
TRBD1,TRBJ1-2,many,TRBV29-1,CSVWGGQGPYGYTF,TGCAGCGTTTGGGGGGGACAGGGGCCCTATGGCTACACCTTC
.,TRBJ2-7,many,TRBV10-3,CAISEWGADSEQYF,TGTGCCATCAGTGAGTGGGGGGCTGATTCAGAGCAGTACTTC
TRBD2,TRBJ2-7,many,TRBV12-3/TRBV12-4,CASSLSGRREQYF,TGTGCCAGCAGTTTAAGCGGGAGGCGTGAGCAGTACTTC